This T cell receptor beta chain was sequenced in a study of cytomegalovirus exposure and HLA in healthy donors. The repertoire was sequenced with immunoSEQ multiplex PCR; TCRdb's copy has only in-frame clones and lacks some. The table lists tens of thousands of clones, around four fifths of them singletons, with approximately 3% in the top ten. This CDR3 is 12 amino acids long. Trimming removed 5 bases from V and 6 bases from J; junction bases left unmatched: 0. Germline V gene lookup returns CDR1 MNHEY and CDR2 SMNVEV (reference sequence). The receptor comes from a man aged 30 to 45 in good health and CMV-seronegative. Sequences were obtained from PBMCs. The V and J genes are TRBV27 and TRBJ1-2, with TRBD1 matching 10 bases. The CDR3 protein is CASSGTGDGYTF. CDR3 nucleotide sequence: TGTGCCAGCAGTGGGACAGGGGATGGCTACACCTTC.